These 20 T cell receptor beta chains were sequenced from one sample in a study of blood T cells in healthy people across ages. The second PCR ran about 6 to 12 cycles with a sample-barcoded 5' primer and J-beta primers. TCRdb reanalysed the 5' RACE reads using MiXCR and keeps one entry per CDR3 protein. The data hold hundreds of thousands of distinct CDR3 sequences, with 25% observed a single time. A further study also used this sample, focusing on T cells of mothers and their children.

Material for sequencing was blood. The receptors were gathered from a boy under 18 in good health.

This chain connects TRBV20-1 to TRBJ1-5; D perhaps matches TRBD1 (5 bases). Trimming left V 6 bases short and J 2 bases short, with 11 bases between. The germline V gene has CDR1 DFQATT and CDR2 SNEGSKA (reference sequence). The CDR3 runs to 13 residues. The CDR3 nucleotides read TGCAGTGCGCATGGGACTGGCAATCAGCCCCAGCATTTT. Translation gives CSAHGTGNQPQHF.

This clonotype was seen repeatedly, ten times or more. The chain is built from TRBV6-1 and TRBJ2-3, with TRBD1 as a possible D gene (5 bases). This CDR3 comprises 17 residues. Germline values: CDR1 MNHNS, CDR2 SASEGT. V lost 2 bases, J lost 6 bases, and 21 bases lay in between. The CDR3 DNA follows: TGTGCCAGCAGTGAAAGGTCCGGTTGGATCAGGGCCGATACGCAGTATTTT. Translated: CASSERSGWIRADTQYF.

The chain joins TRBV9 to TRBJ2-1; D uncertain. CDR3 length: 12 residues. With 4 bases removed from V and 7 bases from J, the gap between germline ends came to 9 bases. Per germline, CDR1 SGDLS and CDR2 YYNGEE. The CDR3 DNA reads as TGTGCCAGCAGCCCGAATGAGAATGAGCAGTTCTTC. The encoded protein is CASSPNENEQFF.

The chain employs TRBV5-1 and TRBJ2-2; 9 bases map to TRBD1. CDR1 is SGHRS, CDR2 YFSETQ, per germline. Germline trimming cut 1 base from V and 4 bases from J; bases unmatched to any gene: 2. The CDR3 spans 15 residues. In DNA form, the CDR3 reads TGCGCCAGCAGCTTGACAGGGGGCGGCACCGGGGAGCTGTTTTTT. It specifies CASSLTGGGTGELFF.

The chain recombines TRBV5-1 with TRBJ1-4; D remains ambiguous. Germline CDR1 reads SGHRS; CDR2 reads YFSETQ. The CDR3 has 14 amino acids. The germline V and J ends were trimmed by 0 bases and 7 bases, with 10 bases remaining between them. CDR3 protein: CASSLDTGFEKLFF. Here the CDR3 DNA reads TGCGCCAGCAGCTTGGACACGGGTTTTGAAAAACTGTTTTTT.

V and J are TRBV14 and TRBJ2-7, with TRBD1 matching over 8 bases. The CDR3 length is 15 residues. J was trimmed by 5 bases and V by 4 bases; bases with no gene match: 10. Germline CDR1 and CDR2: SGHDN and FVKESK. The CDR3 DNA sequence: TGTGCCAGCAGCCCCTGGACAGGGAACCCCCACGAGCAGTACTTC. Translating it yields CASSPWTGNPHEQYF.

The gene calls are TRBV14 and TRBJ2-1; no reliable D call. Trimming removed 0 bases at V and 0 bases at J, with 12 bases between. Germline CDR1 reads SGHDN; CDR2 reads FVKESK. The CDR3 is made up of 17 amino acids. CDR3 in amino acids: CASSQDVSVSSYNEQFF. The DNA for the CDR3 is TGTGCCAGCAGCCAAGATGTCTCAGTGAGCTCCTACAATGAGCAGTTCTTC.

The chain has TRBV11-2 and TRBJ2-5; D not resolved. The J call is uncertain, as TRBJ2-7 better fits the DNA end. The CDR3 covers 16 residues. Germline CDR1 reads SGHAT; CDR2 reads FQNNGV. CDR3 sequence (DNA): TGTGCCAGCAGCTCCGAGCGTAGGGATTTTTCCTACGAGCAGTACTTC. Translated, it gives CASSSERRDFSYEQYF.

This clonotype was seen a few times. The chain links TRBV5-1 to TRBJ2-5, with 9 bases fitting TRBD1. Trimming took 2 bases from V and 4 from J; bases not matched to a gene: 12. CDR3 length equals 17 residues. Germline values: CDR1 SGHRS, CDR2 YFSETQ. The CDR3 loop is CASSLESPGQGSETQYF. In DNA, the CDR3 is TGCGCCAGCAGCTTAGAATCCCCAGGACAGGGGTCAGAGACCCAGTACTTC.

This chain connects TRBV10-3 to TRBJ2-2, with 10 bases aligning to TRBD2. V lost 3 bases, J lost 2 bases, and 6 bases stayed unmatched. There are 17 residues in the CDR3. Germline values: CDR1 ENHRY, CDR2 SYGVKD. This chain's CDR3 is CAISETSGVANTGELFF. Here the CDR3 DNA reads TGTGCCATCAGTGAAACTAGCGGGGTTGCTAACACCGGGGAGCTGTTTTTT.

The gene calls are TRBV5-1 and TRBJ2-1; 11 positions agree with TRBD1. Per germline, CDR1 SGHRS and CDR2 YFSETQ. CDR3 size: 15 residues. Trimming at V came to 2 bases and at J to 9 bases, leaving 7 bases not matched to a gene. The chain's CDR3 is CASSLDGQGAGEQFF. The CDR3 DNA is TGCGCCAGCAGCTTAGACGGACAGGGGGCGGGTGAGCAGTTCTTC.

This clonotype was found a few times. The CDR3 nucleotides are TGTGCCAGCAGCCAAGCGGAGGCGGCTAGCGGGAAAGAGACCCAGTACTTC. Amino acids: CASSQAEAASGKETQYF. The chain joins TRBV4-2 to TRBJ2-5, with 9 bases matching TRBD2. J lost 3 bases, V lost 1 base, and 9 bases had no gene match. Germline-derived CDR1 and CDR2 are LGHNA and YNFKEQ. CDR3 length equals 17 residues.

The chain employs TRBV28 and TRBJ1-4; TRBD1 might be the D (5 bases). V lost 5 bases to trimming and J lost 0 bases, with 13 bases between them. In germline, CDR1 is MDHEN, CDR2 SYDVKM. The CDR3 is made up of 16 amino acids. CDR3 sequence: CASSPGTDATNEKLFF. In DNA, the CDR3 is TGTGCCAGCAGTCCAGGGACCGACGCAACTAATGAAAAACTGTTTTTT.

Only a few counts were recorded for this clonotype. The chain links TRBV9 to TRBJ1-2; D perhaps matches TRBD1 (6 bases). The CDR3 totals 15 residues. Germline lookup yields CDR1 SGDLS and CDR2 YYNGEE. The V gene lost 0 bases and the J gene lost 7 bases, with 16 bases spanning the gap. The CDR3 region is CASSVAEGGQSGYTF. The DNA of the CDR3 is TGTGCCAGCAGCGTAGCGGAGGGGGGCCAAAGTGGCTACACCTTC. The full variable domain, with the rest looked up from reference TRBV9 and TRBJ1-2, is DSGVTQTPKHLITATGQRVTLRCSPRSGDLSVYWYQQSLDQGLQFLIQYYNGEERAKGNILERFSAQQFPDLHSELNLSSLELGDSALYFCASSVAEGGQSGYTFGSGTRLTVV.

The chain joins TRBV2 to TRBJ1-5, with D maybe TRBD1 (5 bases). Germline CDR1 is SNHLY and CDR2 is FYNNEI. CDR3 length: 17 residues. Trimming stripped 3 bases from V and 0 bases from J, with 15 bases between. The CDR3 spells CASSDEGVGYSNQPQHF. CDR3 sequence (DNA): TGTGCCAGCAGTGATGAAGGGGTCGGCTATAGCAATCAGCCCCAGCATTTT.

Only a few counts were recorded for this clonotype. The chain joins TRBV4-3 to TRBJ2-5; no clear D gene. The DNA matches TRBJ2-1 better at its end, which makes the J call doubtful. This CDR3 region has 15 residues. Germline V CDR1 and CDR2: LGHNA, YSLEER. The CDR3 sequence: CASSQGVKGSDEQFF. In DNA form, the CDR3 reads TGCGCCAGCAGCCAAGGCGTAAAGGGCTCGGATGAGCAGTTCTTC.

There are many counts of this clonotype. This chain uses TRBV18 with TRBJ2-7; no firm D call. Trimming stripped 4 bases from V and 7 bases from J, with 11 bases between. The germline V gene has CDR1 KGHSH and CDR2 LQKENI. The CDR3 sequence is 12 residues long. DNA for the CDR3: TGTGCCAGCTCACTAGTTCCCGGGGAGCAGTACTTC. Encoded protein: CASSLVPGEQYF.

The chain uses TRBV10-3 and TRBJ2-5; the D call may be TRBD1 or TRBD2 (5 bases each). Germline V CDR1 and CDR2: ENHRY, SYGVKD. With 0 bases removed from V and 1 base from J, the gap between germline ends came to 9 bases. This CDR3 has 15 residues. The chain's CDR3 is CAISESGERQETQYF. In DNA, the CDR3 is TGTGCCATCAGTGAGTCGGGGGAACGCCAAGAGACCCAGTACTTC.

V gene TRBV20-1 combines with J gene TRBJ2-3; 10 bases agree with TRBD2. Germline loops: CDR1 DFQATT, CDR2 SNEGSKA (reference sequence). This CDR3 contains 15 residues. Trimming took 5 bases from V and 1 from J; bases not matched to a gene: 6. The chain's CDR3 is CSAGLSGRGTDTQYF. The CDR3 DNA sequence: TGCAGTGCTGGGTTAAGCGGGAGGGGCACAGATACGCAGTATTTT.

This chain joins TRBV6-2 or TRBV6-3 and TRBJ2-7, with D possibly TRBD2 on 6 matching bases. Trimming took off 2 bases at V and 7 bases at J, with 18 bases between the two ends. Germline-derived CDR1 and CDR2 are MNHEY and SVGEGT. The CDR3 covers 15 residues. The CDR3 protein is CASSYAGGLPREQYF. The DNA of the CDR3 is TGTGCCAGCAGTTACGCCGGGGGACTCCCGAGGGAGCAGTACTTC.